Listed below are T cell receptor beta chains from one sample, sequenced in a study of regulatory T cells in long-lasting Graves disease. TCRdb redid the calling of the multiplex PCR reads with MiXCR, one entry per CDR3 protein. The table has over 500,000 distinct CDR3 sequences, roughly 15% seen once. Separately, the same data were catalogued under a study of T cells in Graves' hyperthyroidism and ophthalmopathy.

The sample consisted of peripheral blood mononuclear cells (PBMCs), taken at new diagnosis, from a patient treated with antithyroid drugs. These receptor sequences come from a man between 18 and 35 years old with Graves disease. Each CDR3 is given with its conserved first and last residue.

J gene,V gene,CDR3 length,CDR3 protein
TRBJ1-2,TRBV9,9,CASSVGHYF
TRBJ2-1,TRBV2,16,CASSEVLAGGNIEQFF
TRBJ2-7,TRBV10-3,14,CATAGGRVPYEQYF
TRBJ1-1,TRBV7-2,13,CASSLGTLFEAFF
TRBJ2-6,TRBV3-1,15,CAVGQRGSGANVLTF
TRBJ2-3,TRBV20-1,15,CSASFGGPNTDTQYF
TRBJ2-7,TRBV7-9,17,CASSSPLAGENFYEQYF
TRBJ1-1,TRBV28,13,CASSVQGPTEAFF
TRBJ2-1,TRBV12-3/TRBV12-4,18,CASSPPRGSGRAPNEQFF
TRBJ2-2,TRBV7-3,16,CASSLTLVGGSGELFF
TRBJ2-1,TRBV29-1,11,CSVVGDNEQFF
TRBJ2-7,TRBV6-1,17,CASSLPGARVSSYEQYF
TRBJ1-2,TRBV6-1,15,CASSPMAGSGYGYTF
TRBJ2-1,TRBV20-1,12,CSATDLHNEQFF
TRBJ1-2,TRBV12-3/TRBV12-4,16,CASSWDRGSTNYGYTF
TRBJ2-7,TRBV20-1,15,CSARDPAGDPYEQYF
TRBJ2-2,TRBV12-3/TRBV12-4,17,CASSGLAGGWNTGELFF
TRBJ1-3,TRBV5-4,14,CASSLEQRGNTIYF
TRBJ2-7,TRBV9,13,CASSSTGGDEQYF
TRBJ2-7,TRBV7-8,15,CASSPLSGMVYEQYF
TRBJ2-3,TRBV5-6,11,CASSSDGEQYF
TRBJ2-1,TRBV28,15,CASTARGGGDNEQFF
TRBJ2-7,TRBV6-5,15,CASSYPGRTSYEQYF
TRBJ2-1,TRBV3-1,14,CASSQAPSYNEQFF
TRBJ2-3,TRBV5-4,13,CASSADSENTQYF
TRBJ1-1,TRBV9,15,CASSPRGGAITEAFF
TRBJ2-4,TRBV6-1,14,CASSAGTAKNIQYF
TRBJ2-1,TRBV3-1,19,CASSPKEGLAGPLYNEQFF
TRBJ2-5,TRBV20-1,13,CSARVRGWETQYF
TRBJ2-7,TRBV20-1,13,CSALSEGEGEQYF
TRBJ1-2,TRBV5-1,13,CASSLEGDYGYTF
TRBJ2-1,TRBV6-1,16,CASSPIGLGSYNEQFF
TRBJ2-1,TRBV7-2,16,CASSLDGLAGAYEQFF
TRBJ1-3,TRBV3-1,17,CASSQARSGLSGNTIYF
TRBJ2-2,TRBV20-1,14,CSARRSGNTGELFF
TRBJ1-2,TRBV29-1,14,CSVPSSDTAYGYTF
TRBJ2-1,TRBV12-3/TRBV12-4,13,CASSSGSYNEQFF
TRBJ2-3,TRBV20-1,13,CSAPRGEGDTQYF
TRBJ1-5,TRBV6-1,15,CASGTGGSGNQPQHF
TRBJ2-1,TRBV30,15,CAWRLAGGYRNEQFF
TRBJ2-2,TRBV12-3/TRBV12-4,15,CASSLRGRLIGELFF
TRBJ2-1,TRBV11-1,14,CASSFSGLLNEQFF
TRBJ1-6,TRBV7-8,19,CASSLVPSGGAGGLPPLHF
TRBJ2-1,TRBV27,14,CASSPTGAHNEQFF
TRBJ2-2,TRBV6-1,18,CASSVRRAGASNTGELFF
TRBJ1-5,TRBV27,14,CASSLAGTNQPQHF
TRBJ2-5,TRBV12-3/TRBV12-4,14,CASSPDWSQETQYF
TRBJ2-2,TRBV7-3,15,CASSSQGGPTGELFF
TRBJ2-3,TRBV4-1,17,CASSQDVRSGRTDTQYF
TRBJ2-7,TRBV20-1,15,CSARAPNRVSYEQYF
TRBJ2-7,TRBV4-2,17,CASSQAPGESRVHEQYF
TRBJ2-7,TRBV20-1,14,CSARDGGRDYEQYF
TRBJ2-1,TRBV20-1,14,CSAGTSGGSNEQFF
TRBJ2-3,TRBV7-3,15,CASSLRGGSPDTQYF
TRBJ2-1,TRBV5-1,14,CASSSLDWGNEQFF
TRBJ1-1,TRBV3-1,15,CASSPTEGLNTEAFF
TRBJ1-1,TRBV7-9,12,CARGPMNTEAFF